Listed here are 17 T cell receptor beta chains from one sample, sequenced in a study of regulatory T cells in long-lasting Graves disease. The time point here: newly diagnosed GD, antithyroid drugs for less than 3 months. With RNA extracted from PBMCs as input, the TCR library was made. The TCR beta library used iRepertoire HTBI primers with Arm-PCR amplification of CDR3. Each CDR3 protein is one row after TCRdb ran MiXCR on the multiplex PCR reads. The sample consists of just over 600,000 distinct CDR3 sequences, around 15% of them appearing once. The same sample was also studied in work on T cells in Graves' hyperthyroidism and ophthalmopathy.

The starting material was peripheral blood mononuclear cells (PBMCs), obtained at new diagnosis, from a patient treated with antithyroid drugs. Receptor source: a woman aged 25-40 years with Graves disease.

The gene calls are TRBV19 and TRBJ2-1; 8 positions match TRBD2. The CDR3 loop spans 18 amino acids. The ends lost 4 bases at V and 3 bases at J; junction bases unmatched: 14. The germline CDR1 and CDR2 sequences are LNHDA and SQIVND (reference sequence). Here the CDR3 reads CASSTDKAASGYYNEQFF. CDR3 sequence (DNA): TGTGCCAGTAGTACAGATAAGGCCGCTAGCGGGTACTACAATGAGCAGTTCTTC.

In its sample, this clonotype was seen a few times. The chain uses TRBV28 and TRBJ2-5; 7 bases map to TRBD1. The CDR3 contains 11 residues. The V segment lost 9 bases and the J segment 4 bases; nucleotides outside the gene matches: 2. The germline V gene has CDR1 MDHEN and CDR2 SYDVKM. CDR3 sequence (DNA): TGTGCCAGGGGACAGCTAGAGACCCAGTACTTC. Protein product: CARGQLETQYF.

This clonotype occurred many times. The chain combines TRBV27 with TRBJ2-7, with 9 bases lining up with TRBD2. CDR1 MNHEY and CDR2 SMNVEV come from the germline V gene (reference sequence). V was clipped by 6 bases and J by 4 bases; unmatched bases: 13. This CDR3 comprises 16 residues. The CDR3 DNA reads TGTGCCAGCAGCAGTCTCGCGGGAGGGCCAGTTTACGAGCAGTACTTC. The encoded protein is CASSSLAGGPVYEQYF.

This clonotype was seen a few times. The gene calls are TRBV3-1 and TRBJ1-4, with 8 bases aligning to TRBD1. The CDR3 consists of 17 residues. V trimming: 0 bases; J trimming: 2 bases; junction bases outside the gene matches: 5. The germline V gene has CDR1 LGHDT and CDR2 YNNKEL (reference sequence). DNA of the CDR3: TGTGCCAGCAGCCAAGACGGACAGGGAATTACTAATGAAAAACTGTTTTTT. Protein sequence: CASSQDGQGITNEKLFF.

This clonotype was seen at least ten times. The V and J genes are TRBV28 and TRBJ1-6; a possible D gene is TRBD1 (6 bases). Germline loops: CDR1 MDHEN, CDR2 SYDVKM. The CDR3 runs 15 residues. Trimming stripped 4 bases from V and 7 bases from J, with 14 bases between. The CDR3 DNA sequence: TGTGCCAGCAGTTCCGGACAGCTGGAGAATTCACCCCTCCACTTT. Residues: CASSSGQLENSPLHF.

This clonotype appeared many times. The rearrangement joins TRBV5-1 to TRBJ1-1, with D perhaps TRBD1 (6 bases). CDR1 and CDR2 (germline): SGHRS, YFSETQ. The germline V and J ends were trimmed by 2 bases and 3 bases, with 11 bases remaining between them. The CDR3 has 14 amino acids. CDR3 bases: TGCGCCAGCAGCTTCGGGGGGCCGGACACTGAAGCTTTCTTT. This encodes CASSFGGPDTEAFF. Variable domain in full (rest from reference TRBV5-1 and TRBJ1-1): KAGVTQTPRYLIKTRGQQVTLSCSPISGHRSVSWYQQTPGQGLQFLFEYFSETQRNKGNFPGRFSGRQFSNSRSEMNVSTLELGDSALYLCASSFGGPDTEAFFGQGTRLTVV.

This clonotype was seen many times. The chain is built from TRBV18 and TRBJ2-1; D might be TRBD1 (5 bases). The V end lost 1 base, the J end lost 6 bases, and 7 bases lay between the germline ends. Germline V gene data show CDR1 as KGHSH and CDR2 as LQKENI. CDR3 length equals 13 residues. CDR3 protein: CASSPLRVNEQFF. The DNA for the CDR3 is TGTGCCAGCTCACCACTCAGGGTCAATGAGCAGTTCTTC.

Worth noting for this clonotype: A read error may be the cause here, since a much bigger clone is one base away. This sequence joins TRBV7-9 and TRBJ1-4, with D possibly being TRBD1 (6 bases). Between the trimmed V and J ends, which lost 5 bases and 3 bases, there was a span of 19 bases. Germline CDR1 and CDR2: SEHNR and FQNEAQ (reference sequence). This CDR3 has 17 residues. CDR3 in DNA: TGTGCCAGCAGCGTCAGCAGGGGTGCCGGTGCTAATGAAAAACTGTTTTTT. Amino acids: CASSVSRGAGANEKLFF.

This clonotype was counted at least ten times. V is TRBV28 and J is TRBJ2-5; D remains unclear. Trimming pared 5 bases from V and 5 bases from J, leaving 9 bases between. This CDR3 has 12 residues. Germline CDR1 reads MDHEN; CDR2 reads SYDVKM. CDR3 amino acids: CASSASLETQYF. In DNA form, the CDR3 reads TGTGCCAGCAGTGCGTCCCTCGAGACCCAGTACTTC.

This clonotype was seen ten or more times. The J gene is TRBJ2-7, the V gene TRBV6-2 or TRBV6-3; TRBD1 aligns across 7 bases. V gave up 5 bases and J gave up 8 bases; unmatched junction bases: 15. CDR1 is MNHEY, CDR2 SVGEGT, per germline. The CDR3 extends over 15 amino acids. The CDR3 nucleotides read TGTGCCAGCAGTGAATCCCTAGGGGGCCGCCTCAAGCAGTACTTC. This encodes CASSESLGGRLKQYF.

The chain employs TRBV11-2 and TRBJ2-1, with 9 bases fitting TRBD2. The V and J ends lost 5 bases and 4 bases, in that order; junction bases with no gene match: 3. Germline assignment: CDR1 SGHAT and CDR2 FQNNGV. This CDR3 contains 14 residues. CDR3 protein: CASSLAGRYNEQFF. The CDR3 region has the DNA TGTGCCAGCAGCCTAGCGGGGCGGTACAATGAGCAGTTCTTC.

This clonotype appeared a single time. The chain employs TRBV2 and TRBJ2-1; 11 bases are a match to TRBD2. V trimming: 7 bases; J trimming: 6 bases; junction bases outside the gene matches: 8. The CDR3 contains 15 residues. Per germline, CDR1 SNHLY and CDR2 FYNNEI. CDR3 amino acids: CASTEGLAEVNEQFF. CDR3 DNA: TGTGCCAGCACCGAGGGACTAGCGGAAGTCAATGAGCAGTTCTTC.

This clonotype was picked up one time. The rearrangement uses TRBV13 and TRBJ2-5, with TRBD1 as a possible D gene (6 bases). The V gene's germline CDR1 is PRHDT and CDR2 FYEKMQ (reference sequence). Trimming shortened V by 7 bases and J by 11 bases, and 20 bases separated the two germline ends. The CDR3 has 13 amino acids. This CDR3 reads CASIHTGSHEQYF. CDR3 nucleotides: TGTGCCAGCATTCATACAGGGTCCCATGAGCAGTACTTC.

The rearrangement uses TRBV5-1 and TRBJ2-1; 14 bases align to TRBD2. CDR3 length: 16 amino acids. The ends lost 4 bases at V and 6 bases at J; junction bases unmatched: 6. CDR1 SGHRS and CDR2 YFSETQ come from the germline V gene. In nucleotides, the CDR3 is TGCGCCAGCAGCCCCGGGACTAGCGGGAGAAGCAATGAGCAGTTCTTC. Its protein is CASSPGTSGRSNEQFF.

The genes are TRBV28 and TRBJ1-2; the D gene is possibly TRBD1 (5 bases). The CDR3 runs to 13 residues. Per germline, CDR1 MDHEN and CDR2 SYDVKM. The V gene lost 7 bases and the J gene lost 5 bases, with 14 bases spanning the gap. In DNA, the CDR3 is TGTGCCAGCAAGGCGACAGCGGTTTATGGCTACACCTTC. The encoded protein is CASKATAVYGYTF.

V is TRBV5-8 and J is TRBJ2-1, with D possibly being TRBD1 or TRBD2 (5 bases each). Germline V gene data show CDR1 as SGHTS and CDR2 as YDEGEE. V was cut by 0 bases and J by 2 bases, with 15 bases left in between. The CDR3 runs 17 residues. The CDR3 spells CASSLVGLGDPYNEQFF. CDR3 coding DNA: TGTGCCAGCAGCTTGGTGGGATTGGGGGACCCCTACAATGAGCAGTTCTTC.

This chain connects TRBV20-1 to TRBJ2-2; D unresolved. The germline V gene encodes CDR1 DFQATT and CDR2 SNEGSKA (reference sequence). V was pared by 3 bases and J by 7 bases, with 9 bases between. The CDR3 extends over 12 amino acids. CDR3 sequence: CSASSWNGELFF. The CDR3 nucleotides are TGCAGTGCTAGCAGCTGGAACGGGGAGCTGTTTTTT.